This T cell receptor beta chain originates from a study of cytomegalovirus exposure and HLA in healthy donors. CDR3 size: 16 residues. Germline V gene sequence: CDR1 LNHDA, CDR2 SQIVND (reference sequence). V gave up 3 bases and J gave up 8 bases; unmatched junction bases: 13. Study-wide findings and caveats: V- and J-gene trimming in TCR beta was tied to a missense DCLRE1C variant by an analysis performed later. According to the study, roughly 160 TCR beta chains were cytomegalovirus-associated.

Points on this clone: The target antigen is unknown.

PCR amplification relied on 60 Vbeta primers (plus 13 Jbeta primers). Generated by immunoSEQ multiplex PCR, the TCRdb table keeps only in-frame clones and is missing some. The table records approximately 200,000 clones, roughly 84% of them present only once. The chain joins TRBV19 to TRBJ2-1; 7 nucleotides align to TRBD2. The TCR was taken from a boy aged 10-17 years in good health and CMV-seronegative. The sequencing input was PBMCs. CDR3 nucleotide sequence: TGTGCCAGTAGTATGCGGTGGGGGGGAGGGGTCGATGAGCAGTTCTTC. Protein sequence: CASSMRWGGGVDEQFF.